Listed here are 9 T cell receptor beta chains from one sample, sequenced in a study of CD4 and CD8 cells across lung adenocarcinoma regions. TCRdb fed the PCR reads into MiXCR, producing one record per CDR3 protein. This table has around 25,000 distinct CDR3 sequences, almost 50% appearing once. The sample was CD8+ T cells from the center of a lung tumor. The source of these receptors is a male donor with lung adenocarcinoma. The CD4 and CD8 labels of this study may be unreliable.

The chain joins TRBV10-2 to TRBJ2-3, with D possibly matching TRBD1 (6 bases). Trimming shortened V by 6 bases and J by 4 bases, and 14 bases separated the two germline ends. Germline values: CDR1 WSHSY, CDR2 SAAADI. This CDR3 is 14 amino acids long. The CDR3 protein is CASSRVAGADTQYF. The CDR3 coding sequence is TGCGCCAGCAGCCGGGTGGCAGGGGCAGATACGCAGTATTTT.

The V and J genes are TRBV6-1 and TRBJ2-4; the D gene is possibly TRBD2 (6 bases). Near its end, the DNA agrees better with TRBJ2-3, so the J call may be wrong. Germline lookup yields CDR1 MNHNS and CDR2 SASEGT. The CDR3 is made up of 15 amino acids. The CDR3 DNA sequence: TGTGCCAGCACCATGGGACTGTCATACAAAAACATTCAGTATTTT. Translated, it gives CASTMGLSYKNIQYF.

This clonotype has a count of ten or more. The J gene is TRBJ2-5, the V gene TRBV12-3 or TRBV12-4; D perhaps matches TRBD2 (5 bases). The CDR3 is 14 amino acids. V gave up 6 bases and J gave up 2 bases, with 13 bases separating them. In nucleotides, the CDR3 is TGTGCCAGCAGACCCTTGGGAGTACAAGAGACCCAGTACTTC. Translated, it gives CASRPLGVQETQYF.

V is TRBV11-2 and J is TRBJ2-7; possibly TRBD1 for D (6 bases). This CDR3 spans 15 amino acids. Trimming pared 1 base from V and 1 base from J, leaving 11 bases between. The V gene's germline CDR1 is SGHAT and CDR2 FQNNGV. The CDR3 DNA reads TGTGCCAGCAGCTTAGGCCAGGGGCCGTCCTACGAGCAGTACTTC. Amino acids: CASSLGQGPSYEQYF.

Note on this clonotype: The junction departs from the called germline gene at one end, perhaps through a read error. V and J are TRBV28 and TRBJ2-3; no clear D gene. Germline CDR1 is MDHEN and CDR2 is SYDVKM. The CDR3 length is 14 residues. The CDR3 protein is CASAGEKKYNEQFF. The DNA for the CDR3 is TGTGCCAGCGCTGGGGAAAAGAAATACAATGAGCAGTTCTTT.

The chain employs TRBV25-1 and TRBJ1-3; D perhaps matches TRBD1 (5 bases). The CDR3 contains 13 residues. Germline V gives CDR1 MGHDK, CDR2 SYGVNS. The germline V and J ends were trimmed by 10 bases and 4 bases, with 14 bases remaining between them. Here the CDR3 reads CATEGRGGNTIYF. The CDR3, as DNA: TGTGCCACCGAGGGGAGGGGAGGAAACACCATATATTTT.

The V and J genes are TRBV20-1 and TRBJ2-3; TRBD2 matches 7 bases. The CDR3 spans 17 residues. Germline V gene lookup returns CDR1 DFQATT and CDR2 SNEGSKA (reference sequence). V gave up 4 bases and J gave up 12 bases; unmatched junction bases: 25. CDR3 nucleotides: TGCAGTGCTACCGGGGTTAGCGGGCTGGTAGACACAGACATTCAGTATTTT. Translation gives CSATGVSGLVDTDIQYF.

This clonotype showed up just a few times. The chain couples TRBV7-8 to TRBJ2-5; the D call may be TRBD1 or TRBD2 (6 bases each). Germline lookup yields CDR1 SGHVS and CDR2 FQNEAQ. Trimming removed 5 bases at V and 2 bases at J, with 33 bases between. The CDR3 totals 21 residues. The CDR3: CASSTPQGRAGRDRLQETQYF. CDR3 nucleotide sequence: TGTGCCAGCAGCACACCACAGGGAAGGGCGGGACGTGACCGGCTACAAGAGACCCAGTACTTC.

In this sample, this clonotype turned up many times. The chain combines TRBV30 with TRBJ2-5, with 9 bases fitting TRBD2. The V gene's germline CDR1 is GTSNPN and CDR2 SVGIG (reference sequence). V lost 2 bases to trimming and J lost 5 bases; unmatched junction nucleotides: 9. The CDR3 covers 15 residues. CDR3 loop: CAWSRLAARGETQYF. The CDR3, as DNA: TGTGCCTGGAGTCGACTAGCGGCCCGGGGGGAGACCCAGTACTTC.